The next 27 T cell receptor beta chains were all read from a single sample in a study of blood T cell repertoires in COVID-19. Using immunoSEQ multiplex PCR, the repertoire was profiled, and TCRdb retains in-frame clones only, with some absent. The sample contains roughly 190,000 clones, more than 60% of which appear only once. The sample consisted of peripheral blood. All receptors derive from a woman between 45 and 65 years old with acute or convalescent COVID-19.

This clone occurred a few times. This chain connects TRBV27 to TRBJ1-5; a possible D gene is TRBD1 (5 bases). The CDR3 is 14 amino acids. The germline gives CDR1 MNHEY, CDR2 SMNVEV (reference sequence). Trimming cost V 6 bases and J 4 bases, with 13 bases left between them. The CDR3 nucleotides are TGTGCCAGCAGCGTATGGGGGGGGAATCAGCCCCAGCATTTT. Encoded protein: CASSVWGGNQPQHF.

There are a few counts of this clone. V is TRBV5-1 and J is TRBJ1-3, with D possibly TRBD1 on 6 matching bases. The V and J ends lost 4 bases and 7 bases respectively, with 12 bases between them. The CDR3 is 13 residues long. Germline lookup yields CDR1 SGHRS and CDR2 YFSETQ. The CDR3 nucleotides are TGCGCCAGCAGCCCTACAAGGGGGAACACCATATATTTT. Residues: CASSPTRGNTIYF.

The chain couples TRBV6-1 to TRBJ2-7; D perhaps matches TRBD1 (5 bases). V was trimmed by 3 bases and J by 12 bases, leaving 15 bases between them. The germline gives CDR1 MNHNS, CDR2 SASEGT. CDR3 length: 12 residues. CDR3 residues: CASSDAGYLLYF. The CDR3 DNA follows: TGTGCCAGCAGTGACGCAGGGTACTTGTTGTACTTC.

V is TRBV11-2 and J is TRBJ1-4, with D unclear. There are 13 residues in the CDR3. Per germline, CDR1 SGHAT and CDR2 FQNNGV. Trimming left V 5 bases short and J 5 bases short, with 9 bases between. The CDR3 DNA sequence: TGTGCCAGCAGCCCGAATCGGAATGAAAAACTGTTTTTT. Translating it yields CASSPNRNEKLFF. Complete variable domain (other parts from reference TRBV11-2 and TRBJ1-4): EAGVAQSPRYKIIEKRQSVAFWCNPISGHATLYWYQQILGQGPKLLIQFQNNGVVDDSQLPKDRFSAERLKGVDSTLKIQPAKLEDSAVYLCASSPNRNEKLFFGSGTQLSVL.

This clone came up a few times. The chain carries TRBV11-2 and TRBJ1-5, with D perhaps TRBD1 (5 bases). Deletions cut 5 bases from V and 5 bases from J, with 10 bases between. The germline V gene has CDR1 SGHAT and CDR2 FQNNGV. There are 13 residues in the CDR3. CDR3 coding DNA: TGTGCCAGCAGCCCAGGGTACGATCAGCCCCAGCATTTT. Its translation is CASSPGYDQPQHF.

CDR3: CATSEAGGYGYTF. The DNA of the CDR3 is TGTGCCACCAGCGAGGCAGGGGGCTATGGCTACACCTTC. V and J are TRBV15 and TRBJ1-2; 7 bases match TRBD1. There are 13 residues in the CDR3. Germline V gives CDR1 LNHNV, CDR2 YYDKDF (reference sequence). V gave up 5 bases and J gave up 4 bases; unmatched junction bases: 4.

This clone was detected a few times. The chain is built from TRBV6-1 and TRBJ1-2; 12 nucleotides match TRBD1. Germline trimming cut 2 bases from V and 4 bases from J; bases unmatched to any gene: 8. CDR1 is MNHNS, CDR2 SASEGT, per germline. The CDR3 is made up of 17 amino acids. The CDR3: CASSEQWTGQGAYGYTF. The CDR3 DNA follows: TGTGCCAGCAGTGAACAATGGACGGGACAGGGGGCCTATGGCTACACCTTC.

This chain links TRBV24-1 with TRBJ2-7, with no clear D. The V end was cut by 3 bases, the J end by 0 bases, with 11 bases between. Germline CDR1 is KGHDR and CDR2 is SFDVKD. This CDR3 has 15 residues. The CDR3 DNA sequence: TGTGCCACCAGTGATCCCCGAGAGCGCTCCTACGAGCAGTACTTC. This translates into CATSDPRERSYEQYF.

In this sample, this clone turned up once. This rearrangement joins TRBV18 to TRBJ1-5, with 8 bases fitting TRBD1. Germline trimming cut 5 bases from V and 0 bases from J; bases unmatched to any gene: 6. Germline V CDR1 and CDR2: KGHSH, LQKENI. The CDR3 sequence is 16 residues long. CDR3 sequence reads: CASSRDRSDSNQPQHF. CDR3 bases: TGTGCCAGCTCAAGGGACAGGTCAGATAGCAATCAGCCCCAGCATTTT.

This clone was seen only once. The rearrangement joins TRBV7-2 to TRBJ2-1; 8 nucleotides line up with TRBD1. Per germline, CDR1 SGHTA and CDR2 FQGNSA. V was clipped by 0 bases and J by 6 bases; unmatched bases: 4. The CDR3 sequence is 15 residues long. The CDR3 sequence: CASSLAQGAVNEQFF. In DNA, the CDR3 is TGTGCCAGCAGCTTAGCGCAGGGGGCGGTCAATGAGCAGTTCTTC.

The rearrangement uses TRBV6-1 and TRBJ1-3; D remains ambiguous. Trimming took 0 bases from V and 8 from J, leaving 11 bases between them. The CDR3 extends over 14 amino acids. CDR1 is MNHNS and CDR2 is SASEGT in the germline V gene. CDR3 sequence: CASSEAEARHTIYF. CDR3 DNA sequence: TGTGCCAGCAGTGAAGCGGAGGCGCGGCACACCATATATTTT.

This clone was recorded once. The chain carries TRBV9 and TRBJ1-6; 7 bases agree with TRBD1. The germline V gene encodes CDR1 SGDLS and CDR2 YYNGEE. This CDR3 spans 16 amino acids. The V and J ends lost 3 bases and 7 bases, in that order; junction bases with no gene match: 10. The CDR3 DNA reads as TGTGCCAGCAGCGCTGTGACAGGGTTGGGCAATTCACCCCTCCACTTT. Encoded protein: CASSAVTGLGNSPLHF.

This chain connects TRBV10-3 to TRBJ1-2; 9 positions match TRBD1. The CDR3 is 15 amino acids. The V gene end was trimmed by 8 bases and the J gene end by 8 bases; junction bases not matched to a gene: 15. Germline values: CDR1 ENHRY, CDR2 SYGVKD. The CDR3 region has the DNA TGTGCCATCGGACAACCGGGACAGGGAGTAAAGGGCTACACCTTC. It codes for CAIGQPGQGVKGYTF.

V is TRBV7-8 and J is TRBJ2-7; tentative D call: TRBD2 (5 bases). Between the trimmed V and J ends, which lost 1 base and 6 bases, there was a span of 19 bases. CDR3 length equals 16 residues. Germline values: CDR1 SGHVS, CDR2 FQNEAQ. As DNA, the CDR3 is TGTGCCAGCAGCTTAGACCGAGGTGGCAGTGCGGGCGAGCAGTACTTC. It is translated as CASSLDRGGSAGEQYF.

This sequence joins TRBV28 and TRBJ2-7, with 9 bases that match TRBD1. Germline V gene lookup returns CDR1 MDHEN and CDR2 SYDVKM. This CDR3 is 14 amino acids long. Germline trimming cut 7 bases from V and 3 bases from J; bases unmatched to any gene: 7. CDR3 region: CASNFRDRVYEQYF. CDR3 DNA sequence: TGTGCCAGCAATTTCCGGGACAGGGTCTACGAGCAGTACTTC.

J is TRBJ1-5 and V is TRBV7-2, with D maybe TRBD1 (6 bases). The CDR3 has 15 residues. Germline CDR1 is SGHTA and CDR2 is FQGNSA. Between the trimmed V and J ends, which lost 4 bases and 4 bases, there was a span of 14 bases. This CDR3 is CASSSTGTLNQPQHF. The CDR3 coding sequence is TGTGCCAGCAGCTCGACCGGGACACTGAATCAGCCCCAGCATTTT.

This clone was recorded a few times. The DNA of the CDR3 is TGTGCCAGCAGCTTAGATGGCAGGGTGGGGCGGAACACTGAAGCTTTCTTT. It encodes CASSLDGRVGRNTEAFF. V gene TRBV7-2 combines with J gene TRBJ1-1; possibly TRBD1 for D (5 bases). There are 17 residues in the CDR3. The V and J ends lost 1 base and 1 base respectively, with 16 bases between them. CDR1 is SGHTA, CDR2 FQGNSA, per germline. Full variable domain (remainder filled in from reference TRBV7-2 and TRBJ1-1): GAGVSQSPSNKVTEKGKDVELRCDPISGHTALYWYRQSLGQGLEFLIYFQGNSAPDKSGLPSDRFSAERTGGSVSTLTIQRTQQEDSAVYLCASSLDGRVGRNTEAFFGQGTRLTVV.

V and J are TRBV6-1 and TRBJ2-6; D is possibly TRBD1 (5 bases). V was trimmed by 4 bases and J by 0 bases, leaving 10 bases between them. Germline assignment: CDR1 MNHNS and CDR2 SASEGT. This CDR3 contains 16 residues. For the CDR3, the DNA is TGTGCCAGCAGTGGCCGACAGACCTCTGGGGCCAACGTCCTGACTTTC. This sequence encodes CASSGRQTSGANVLTF.

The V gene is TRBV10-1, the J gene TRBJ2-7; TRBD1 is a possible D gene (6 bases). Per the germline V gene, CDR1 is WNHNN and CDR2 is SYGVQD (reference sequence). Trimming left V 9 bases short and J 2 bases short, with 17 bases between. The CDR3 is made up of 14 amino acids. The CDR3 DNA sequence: TGCGCCAGTCAAAATGACAGGCCACCCTACGAGCAGTACTTC. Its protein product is CASQNDRPPYEQYF.

CDR3 amino acids: CASSVGPGRGETQYF. CDR3 in DNA: TGTGCCAGCAGCGTAGGGCCAGGGCGGGGGGAGACCCAGTACTTC. This chain joins TRBV9 and TRBJ2-5; 7 bases map to TRBD2. Unmatched junction bases numbered 7, after V lost 0 bases and J lost 5 bases. The CDR3 totals 15 residues. From germline, CDR1 is SGDLS and CDR2 YYNGEE.

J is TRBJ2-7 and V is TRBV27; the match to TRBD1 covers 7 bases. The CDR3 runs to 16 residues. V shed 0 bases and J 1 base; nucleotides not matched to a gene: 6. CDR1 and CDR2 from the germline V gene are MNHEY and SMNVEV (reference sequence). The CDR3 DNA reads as TGTGCCAGCAGTTTATCTGCAGGGGGTGGGTCCTACGAGCAGTACTTC. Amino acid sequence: CASSLSAGGGSYEQYF.

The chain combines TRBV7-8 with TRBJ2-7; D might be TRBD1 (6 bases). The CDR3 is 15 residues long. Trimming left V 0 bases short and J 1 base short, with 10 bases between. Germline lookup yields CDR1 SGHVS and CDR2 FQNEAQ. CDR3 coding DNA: TGTGCCAGCAGCTTAGCTACAGGGTCTTCCTACGAGCAGTACTTC. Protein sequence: CASSLATGSSYEQYF. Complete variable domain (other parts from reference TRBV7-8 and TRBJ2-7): GAGVSQSPRYKVAKRGQDVALRCDPISGHVSLFWYQQALGQGPEFLTYFQNEAQLDKSGLPSDRFFAERPEGSVSTLKIQRTQQEDSAVYLCASSLATGSSYEQYFGPGTRLTVT.

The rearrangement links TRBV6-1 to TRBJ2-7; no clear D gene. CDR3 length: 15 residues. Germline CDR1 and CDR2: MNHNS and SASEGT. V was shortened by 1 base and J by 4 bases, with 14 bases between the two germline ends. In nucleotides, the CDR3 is TGTGCCAGCAGTGAAGGGTCAGCCTCCGGGTACGAGCAGTACTTC. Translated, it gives CASSEGSASGYEQYF.

The CDR3 DNA is TGCAGCGTTGTGGCTTACAATGAGCAGTTCTTC. It is translated as CSVVAYNEQFF. The chain uses TRBV29-1 and TRBJ2-1; no definite D call. V was clipped by 4 bases and J by 4 bases, with 5 bases between them. From germline, CDR1 is SQVTM and CDR2 ANQGSEA. CDR3 size: 11 residues.

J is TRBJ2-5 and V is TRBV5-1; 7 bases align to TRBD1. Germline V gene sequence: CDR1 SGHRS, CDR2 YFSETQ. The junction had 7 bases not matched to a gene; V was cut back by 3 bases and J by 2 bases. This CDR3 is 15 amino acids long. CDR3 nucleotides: TGCGCCAGCAGCTCGGACAGGCGCCTACAAGAGACCCAGTACTTC. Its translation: CASSSDRRLQETQYF.

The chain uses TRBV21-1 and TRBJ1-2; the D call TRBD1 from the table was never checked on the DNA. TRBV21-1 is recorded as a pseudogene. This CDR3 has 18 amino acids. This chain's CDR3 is CASSPRQGRATPLYGYTF. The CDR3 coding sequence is TGTGCCAGCAGCCCCCGACAGGGGCGGGCAACACCCCTCTATGGCTACACCTTC.

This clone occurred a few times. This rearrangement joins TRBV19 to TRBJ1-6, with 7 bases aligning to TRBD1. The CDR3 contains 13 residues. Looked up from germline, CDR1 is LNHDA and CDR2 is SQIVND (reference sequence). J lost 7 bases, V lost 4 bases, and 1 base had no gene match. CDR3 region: CASSTGGNSPLHF. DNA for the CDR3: TGTGCCAGTAGTACAGGGGGGAATTCACCCCTCCACTTT.